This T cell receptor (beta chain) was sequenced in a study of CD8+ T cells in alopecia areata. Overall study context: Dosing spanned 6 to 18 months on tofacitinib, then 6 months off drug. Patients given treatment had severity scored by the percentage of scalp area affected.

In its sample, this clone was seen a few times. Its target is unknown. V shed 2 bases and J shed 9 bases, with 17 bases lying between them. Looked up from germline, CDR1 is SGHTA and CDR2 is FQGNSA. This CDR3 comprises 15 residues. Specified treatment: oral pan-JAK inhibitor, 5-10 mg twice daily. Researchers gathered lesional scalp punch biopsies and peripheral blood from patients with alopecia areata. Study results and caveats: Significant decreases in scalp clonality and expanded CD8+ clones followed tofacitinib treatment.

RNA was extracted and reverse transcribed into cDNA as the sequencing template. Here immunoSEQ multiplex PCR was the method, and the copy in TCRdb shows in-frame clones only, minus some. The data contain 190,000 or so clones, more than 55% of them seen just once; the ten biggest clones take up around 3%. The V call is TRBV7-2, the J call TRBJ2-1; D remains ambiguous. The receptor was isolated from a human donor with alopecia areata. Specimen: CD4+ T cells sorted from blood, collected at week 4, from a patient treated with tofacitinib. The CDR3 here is CASSLYSPPATEQFF. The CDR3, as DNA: TGTGCCAGCAGCTTATATAGTCCTCCGGCCACTGAGCAGTTCTTC.